This TCR beta chain was sequenced in a study of cytomegalovirus exposure and HLA in healthy donors. PCR primers comprised 60 Vbeta and 13 Jbeta primers. The repertoire was sequenced with immunoSEQ multiplex PCR; TCRdb's copy has only in-frame clones and lacks some. Here the sample spans 150,000 to 190,000 clones, roughly four fifths being singletons. This clone was seen just once. Trimming left V 3 bases short and J 0 bases short, with 12 bases between. Germline CDR1 is GTSNPN and CDR2 is SVGIG (reference sequence). The CDR3 loop spans 15 amino acids. This clonotype originated in a man aged 18-30 years in good health and CMV-seronegative. The chain is built from TRBV30 and TRBJ2-1; D is possibly TRBD2 (6 bases). Sequenced material: PBMCs. In DNA, the CDR3 is TGTGCCTGGAGCCTCGGGGGTCCCTCCTACAATGAGCAGTTCTTC. Translated: CAWSLGGPSYNEQFF.